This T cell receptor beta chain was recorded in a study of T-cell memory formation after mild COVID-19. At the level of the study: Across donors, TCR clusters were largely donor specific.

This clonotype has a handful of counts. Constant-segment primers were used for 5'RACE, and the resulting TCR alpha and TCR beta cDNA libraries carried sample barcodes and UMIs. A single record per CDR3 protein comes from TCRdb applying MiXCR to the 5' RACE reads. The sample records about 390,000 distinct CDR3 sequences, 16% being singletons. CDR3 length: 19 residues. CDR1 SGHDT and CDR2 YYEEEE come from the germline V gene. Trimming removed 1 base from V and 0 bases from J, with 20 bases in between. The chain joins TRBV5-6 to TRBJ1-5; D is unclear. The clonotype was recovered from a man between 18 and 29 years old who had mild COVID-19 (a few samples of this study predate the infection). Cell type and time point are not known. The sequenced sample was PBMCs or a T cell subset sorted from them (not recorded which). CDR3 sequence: CASSLSIRLLTDSNQPQHF. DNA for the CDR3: TGTGCCAGCAGCTTGTCCATCAGGCTATTGACTGATAGCAATCAGCCCCAGCATTTT.